The rows below give T cell receptor beta chains drawn from one sample of a study of Ad26.COV2.S vaccination and SARS-CoV-2 variants. Sequencing used immunoSEQ multiplex PCR; TCRdb keeps in-frame clones, though not all of them. The profile covers 250,000 to 300,000 clones, with approximately 87% appearing a single time and approximately 3.3% taken by the ten largest. The sample was peripheral blood, taken in a trial of Ad26.COV2.S vaccine versus placebo. The receptors shown here come from a person aged 18-65 years who received the Ad26.COV2.S COVID-19 vaccine or a placebo. CDR3s include the opening cysteine and the closing phenylalanine or tryptophan. The order of the fields is V gene, clone size, D gene, CDR3 length, J gene, CDR3 protein, CDR3 DNA. The D gene is left open where the match is weak. For some rows the clone size is stated as once, few or many, or as a class when expanded; others skip it.

>TRBV18|NA|NA|18|TRBJ2-4
CASSPYMAGRGGKNIQYF
TGTGCCAGCTCACCCTACATGGCGGGACGGGGAGGCAAAAACATTCAGTACTTC
>TRBV6-5|NA|NA|16|TRBJ2-3
CASSYTSRGSTDTQYF
TGTGCCAGCAGTTACACTAGCAGAGGGTCCACAGATACGCAGTATTTT
>TRBV5-4|NA|NA|14|TRBJ1-1
CASSLGHANTEAFF
TGTGCCAGCAGCTTGGGGCACGCGAACACTGAAGCTTTCTTT
>TRBV25-1|NA|TRBD2|18|TRBJ2-2
CASSGYPGIAGGTGELFF
TGTGCCAGCAGTGGCTACCCCGGGATAGCGGGGGGCACCGGGGAGCTGTTTTTT
>TRBV6-5|NA|NA|15|TRBJ1-2
CASSHHNKGNYGYTF
TGTGCCAGCAGCCATCACAATAAGGGCAACTATGGCTACACCTTC
>TRBV6-2/TRBV6-3|NA|TRBD2|14|TRBJ2-7
CASSYLTGGQEQYF
TGTGCCAGCAGTTACCTAACGGGGGGGCAGGAGCAGTACTTC
>TRBV7-2|NA|NA|14|TRBJ2-2
CASRYTRDTGELFF
TGTGCCAGCAGATATACTCGTGACACCGGGGAGCTGTTTTTT
>TRBV4-3|NA|NA|17|TRBJ1-6
CASSQEPPGSYNSPLHF
TGCGCCAGCAGCCAAGAACCTCCGGGCTCCTATAATTCACCCCTCCACTTT
>TRBV7-9|NA|NA|15|TRBJ1-5
CASSSEGGGGQPQHF
TGTGCCAGCAGCTCGGAAGGGGGGGGCGGGCAGCCCCAGCATTTT
>TRBV7-9|NA|TRBD2|19|TRBJ2-3
CASSLRLLAGYPSTDTQYF
TGTGCCAGCAGCTTACGGTTACTAGCGGGTTACCCTAGCACAGATACGCAGTATTTT
>TRBV4-3|NA|TRBD2|15|TRBJ2-3
CASSPAGGPGDTQYF
TGCGCCAGCAGCCCAGCGGGGGGGCCAGGGGATACGCAGTATTTT
>TRBV7-9|NA|TRBD1|15|TRBJ1-2
CASSLLAGGAYGYTF
TGTGCCAGCAGCTTATTGGCAGGGGGCGCCTATGGCTACACCTTC
>TRBV29-1|NA|NA|13|TRBJ1-1
CSAMRQVSTEAFF
TGCAGCGCCATGAGGCAAGTTAGCACTGAAGCTTTCTTT
>TRBV29-1|NA|NA|11|TRBJ1-2
CSVVDSIGYTF
TGCAGCGTTGTGGACTCTATTGGCTACACCTTC
>TRBV27|NA|NA|14|TRBJ1-2
CASSLRQANYGYTF
TGTGCCAGCAGTTTACGGCAGGCAAACTATGGCTACACCTTC
>TRBV5-4|NA|NA|14|TRBJ2-2
CASSSMGATGELFF
TGTGCCAGCAGTTCAATGGGGGCCACCGGGGAGCTGTTTTTT
>TRBV2|once|TRBD1|13|TRBJ2-7
CASDRGNGREQYF
TGTGCCAGCGACAGGGGCAACGGCCGCGAGCAGTACTTC